One sample yielded the 20 T cell receptor beta chains listed below, sequenced in a study of blood T cell repertoires in COVID-19. TCRdb's copy holds only in-frame clones and misses some; the assay was immunoSEQ multiplex PCR. This sample carries about 250,000 clones, about nine tenths of them seen once, and the ten largest clones take around 1.5%. Sequenced input: peripheral blood. Receptors were obtained from a woman aged 55 to 70 who had recovered from COVID-19.

To note about this clone: Other DNA sequences of this sample code for an identical CDR3. The rearrangement links TRBV29-1 to TRBJ2-5; no clear D gene. The CDR3 has 12 amino acids. V lost 4 bases, J lost 2 bases, and 8 bases lay in between. Germline V CDR1 and CDR2: SQVTM, ANQGSEA. This CDR3 reads CSVARAQETQYF. Here the CDR3 DNA reads TGCAGCGTTGCAAGAGCACAAGAGACCCAGTACTTC.

The chain combines TRBV7-9 with TRBJ2-7, with TRBD1 identical over 8 bases. Unmatched junction bases numbered 9, after V lost 5 bases and J lost 6 bases. The CDR3 has 14 residues. Germline lookup yields CDR1 SEHNR and CDR2 FQNEAQ (reference sequence). CDR3 sequence (DNA): TGTGCCAGCAGCCCCCCCGGACAGGGAGTCGAGCAGTACTTC. It encodes CASSPPGQGVEQYF. Filled out from reference TRBV7-9 and TRBJ2-7, the complete variable domain reads DTGVSQNPRHKITKRGQNVTFRCDPISEHNRLYWYRQTLGQGPEFLTYFQNEAQLEKSRLLSDRFSAERPKGSFSTLEIQRTEQGDSAMYLCASSPPGQGVEQYFGPGTRLTVT.

In its sample, this clone was seen a few times. The chain combines TRBV7-3 with TRBJ2-1, with TRBD2 matching over 8 bases. V trimming: 5 bases; J trimming: 12 bases; junction bases outside the gene matches: 12. The CDR3 extends over 14 amino acids. Germline CDR1 and CDR2: SGHTA and FQGTGA. The CDR3 here is CASSPVAGSSAQFF. The CDR3 bases are TGTGCCAGCAGCCCCGTAGCGGGGTCGTCTGCGCAGTTCTTC.

The rearrangement uses TRBV3-1 (or the pseudogene TRBV3-2) and TRBJ2-1, with 7 bases that match TRBD2. This CDR3 is built from 15 residues. V lost 4 bases, J lost 3 bases, and 6 bases stayed unmatched. Germline V gene sequence: CDR1 LGHDT, CDR2 YNNKEL (reference sequence). The CDR3 DNA sequence: TGTGCCAGCAGCCCGCAGCGGGGCATCTACAATGAGCAGTTCTTC. Protein product: CASSPQRGIYNEQFF.

This clone has only a few counts. The chain combines TRBV5-4 with TRBJ2-2; D possibly corresponds to TRBD1 (5 bases). This CDR3 has 16 residues. Trimming shortened V by 5 bases and J by 6 bases, and 20 bases separated the two germline ends. Per germline, CDR1 SGHNT and CDR2 YYREEE (reference sequence). CDR3: CASRQDSAFGSGELFF. The CDR3, as DNA: TGTGCCAGCAGACAGGATAGTGCGTTCGGGTCCGGGGAGCTGTTTTTT.

The chain has TRBV5-6 and TRBJ1-5, with 8 bases identical to TRBD1. This CDR3 has 15 residues. Germline V lookup: CDR1 SGHDT, CDR2 YYEEEE. The ends lost 4 bases at V and 6 bases at J; junction bases unmatched: 9. CDR3 DNA sequence: TGTGCCAGCAGCACCTGGGACAGGTTTGGTCAGCCCCAGCATTTT. Protein sequence: CASSTWDRFGQPQHF.

The V and J genes are TRBV9 and TRBJ2-1, with D possibly TRBD2 on 6 matching bases. V lost 4 bases to trimming and J lost 7 bases, with 18 bases between them. This CDR3 has 15 amino acids. Germline assignment: CDR1 SGDLS and CDR2 YYNGEE. CDR3 nucleotides: TGTGCCAGCAGCTCAGAGGAGGGAATCGGTAATGAGCAGTTCTTC. Its translation is CASSSEEGIGNEQFF. Full variable domain (rest looked up from reference TRBV9 and TRBJ2-1): DSGVTQTPKHLITATGQRVTLRCSPRSGDLSVYWYQQSLDQGLQFLIQYYNGEERAKGNILERFSAQQFPDLHSELNLSSLELGDSALYFCASSSEEGIGNEQFFGPGTRLTVL.

The gene calls are TRBV7-8 and TRBJ1-1; maybe TRBD1 (6 bases). Germline values: CDR1 SGHVS, CDR2 FQNEAQ. The V gene lost 5 bases and the J gene lost 1 base, with 11 bases spanning the gap. The CDR3 totals 14 residues. The CDR3 reads CASSADSPNTEAFF. CDR3 bases: TGTGCCAGCAGCGCGGACAGTCCGAACACTGAAGCTTTCTTT.

The V and J genes are TRBV18 and TRBJ1-1, with D unresolved. Germline V lookup: CDR1 KGHSH, CDR2 LQKENI. Trimming stripped 1 base from V and 1 base from J, with 10 bases between. The CDR3 spans 15 residues. CDR3 amino acids: CASSPQQRANTEAFF. In DNA, the CDR3 is TGTGCCAGCTCACCACAACAGCGGGCGAACACTGAAGCTTTCTTT.

Here the CDR3 reads CASSGDSLETQYF. CDR3 bases: TGCGCCAGCAGCGGCGACTCCTTGGAGACCCAGTACTTC. The genes are TRBV5-1 and TRBJ2-5, with no clear D. This CDR3 region has 13 residues. From germline, CDR1 is SGHRS and CDR2 YFSETQ. The germline V and J ends were trimmed by 4 bases and 5 bases, with 12 bases remaining between them. Full variable domain (remainder filled in from reference TRBV5-1 and TRBJ2-5): KAGVTQTPRYLIKTRGQQVTLSCSPISGHRSVSWYQQTPGQGLQFLFEYFSETQRNKGNFPGRFSGRQFSNSRSEMNVSTLELGDSALYLCASSGDSLETQYFGPGTRLLVL.

The chain uses TRBV7-8 and TRBJ2-3; D might be TRBD1 (6 bases). The CDR3 loop spans 18 amino acids. V was clipped by 3 bases and J by 0 bases, with 19 bases between them. Germline V gene sequence: CDR1 SGHVS, CDR2 FQNEAQ. CDR3 DNA: TGTGCCAGCAGCTTTCCCCTTCGGACAGAAGCTAGCACAGATACGCAGTATTTT. It translates to CASSFPLRTEASTDTQYF.

This clone was seen more than once but under ten times. The J gene is TRBJ1-4, the V gene TRBV4-1, with a weak D call TRBD1 (5 bases). The CDR3 has 19 residues. Deletions cut 5 bases from V and 0 bases from J, with 22 bases between. Looked up from germline, CDR1 is MGHRA and CDR2 is YSYEKL. CDR3 coding DNA: TGCGCCAGCAGCGGGGGGTCATGGTTAACGGCGGCAACTAATGAAAAACTGTTTTTT. Its protein product is CASSGGSWLTAATNEKLFF.

This sequence joins TRBV24-1 and TRBJ2-5; 10 nucleotides match TRBD2. The germline V gene has CDR1 KGHDR and CDR2 SFDVKD. V gave up 5 bases and J gave up 3 bases; unmatched junction bases: 8. The CDR3 sequence is 16 residues long. Written as DNA, the CDR3 is TGTGCCACCAGTGTGGGATTTACTAGCGGGGAAGAGACCCAGTACTTC. It yields the protein CATSVGFTSGEETQYF.

Points on this clone: One end of the junction is discordant with germline, which a read error may explain. This chain connects TRBV7-7 to TRBJ2-5, with D perhaps TRBD2 (6 bases). The CDR3 is 13 amino acids. Germline CDR1 reads SSHAT; CDR2 reads FNYEAQ (reference sequence). CDR3 bases: TGTGCTAGCAGCCAAGCGGGCGGAGAGACCCAGTACTTC. Residues: CASSQAGGETQYF.

The sample holds a few counts of this clone. This sequence joins TRBV6-5 and TRBJ2-3, with TRBD2 as a possible D gene (6 bases). CDR1 MNHEY and CDR2 SVGAGI come from the germline V gene. The CDR3 totals 16 residues. Trimming took 0 bases from V and 4 from J, leaving 14 bases between them. CDR3 DNA: TGTGCCAGCAGTTACTCGGGCGGGGCCCTCGCAGATACGCAGTATTTT. This encodes CASSYSGGALADTQYF.

This clone has just one count. The chain uses TRBV6-5 and TRBJ1-5, with 12 bases that match TRBD1. Germline CDR1 is MNHEY and CDR2 is SVGAGI. The CDR3 contains 14 residues. J lost 5 bases, V lost 6 bases, and 2 bases had no gene match. CDR3 in amino acids: CASSGTGGHQPQHF. The DNA for the CDR3 is TGTGCCAGCAGCGGGACAGGGGGCCATCAGCCCCAGCATTTT.

The rearrangement uses TRBV7-2 and TRBJ2-7; D is unclear. V gave up 1 base and J gave up 6 bases, with 10 bases separating them. The CDR3 runs 13 residues. Germline V CDR1 and CDR2: SGHTA, FQGNSA. The CDR3 sequence is CASSLDPLGEQYF. As DNA, the CDR3 is TGTGCCAGCAGCTTAGATCCTCTCGGCGAGCAGTACTTC. The whole variable domain, filled in from reference TRBV7-2 and TRBJ2-7, reads GAGVSQSPSNKVTEKGKDVELRCDPISGHTALYWYRQSLGQGLEFLIYFQGNSAPDKSGLPSDRFSAERTGGSVSTLTIQRTQQEDSAVYLCASSLDPLGEQYFGPGTRLTVT.

J is TRBJ2-3 and V is TRBV18, with 7 bases aligning to TRBD1. The CDR3 extends over 15 amino acids. Looked up from germline, CDR1 is KGHSH and CDR2 is LQKENI. J was trimmed by 0 bases and V by 4 bases; bases with no gene match: 4. CDR3 bases: TGTGCCAGCTCACTCCGGACAGGAAGCACAGATACGCAGTATTTT. Its translation: CASSLRTGSTDTQYF.

The rearrangement joins TRBV12-5 to TRBJ2-3; D ambiguous. Germline V gene lookup returns CDR1 LGHNT and CDR2 FRNRAP. The CDR3 totals 13 residues. Trimming took 6 bases from V and 2 from J, leaving 9 bases between them. The CDR3 loop reads CASGDTLTDTQYF. CDR3 nucleotide sequence: TGTGCTAGTGGCGACACCCTCACAGATACGCAGTATTTT.

The chain is built from TRBV28 and TRBJ1-2; 11 positions match TRBD1. Germline CDR1 is MDHEN and CDR2 is SYDVKM. V was pared by 4 bases and J by 4 bases, with 17 bases of the junction left unmatched. This CDR3 spans 19 amino acids. The CDR3 sequence: CASSSLGWTGGELPYGYTF. The CDR3, as DNA: TGTGCCAGCAGTTCCCTAGGATGGACAGGGGGCGAGCTGCCCTATGGCTACACCTTC.